Listed here are 21 T cell receptor beta chains from one sample, sequenced in a study of T cell responses to AZD1222 COVID-19 vaccine. Here immunoSEQ multiplex PCR was the method, and the copy in TCRdb shows in-frame clones only, minus some. The sample yields 80,000 to 100,000 clones, around nine tenths seen once. The source was peripheral blood, collected 28 days after the second AZD1222 dose. These receptors were obtained from an adult who received the AZD1222 COVID-19 vaccine.

The chain links TRBV6-5 to TRBJ1-6, with D unresolved. CDR1 and CDR2 from the germline V gene are MNHEY and SVGAGI. The CDR3 runs to 12 residues. V was trimmed by 6 bases and J by 4 bases, leaving 4 bases between them. The CDR3, as DNA: TGTGCCAGCAGCCAATATAATTCACCCCTCCACTTT. As protein: CASSQYNSPLHF.

The chain employs TRBV3-1 (or the pseudogene TRBV3-2) and TRBJ1-2; D is perhaps TRBD1 (5 bases). CDR1 LGHDT and CDR2 YNNKEL come from the germline V gene (reference sequence). The CDR3 covers 16 residues. The V gene lost 4 bases and the J gene lost 1 base, with 16 bases spanning the gap. CDR3 loop: CASSPPGRIYNYGYTF. CDR3 DNA sequence: TGTGCCAGCAGCCCACCGGGACGGATTTATAACTATGGCTACACCTTC.

The sample holds a few counts of this clone. The J gene is TRBJ2-1, the V gene TRBV5-1; 8 positions match TRBD1. The CDR3 is 14 residues long. The J segment lost 9 bases and the V segment lost 6 bases, leaving 11 bases of the junction unmatched. CDR1 is SGHRS and CDR2 is YFSETQ in the germline V gene. CDR3 sequence: CASTADRGNSEQFF. CDR3 DNA sequence: TGCGCCAGCACCGCCGACAGGGGTAATAGTGAGCAGTTCTTC.

The V gene is TRBV27, the J gene TRBJ1-1; no firm D call. CDR1 MNHEY and CDR2 SMNVEV come from the germline V gene (reference sequence). The CDR3 has 13 residues. The V end lost 5 bases, the J end lost 4 bases, and 11 bases lay between the germline ends. The CDR3 DNA sequence: TGTGCCAGCAGTACACGGGCCATCACTGAAGCTTTCTTT. Encoded protein: CASSTRAITEAFF.

The V call is TRBV5-1, the J call TRBJ2-5, with a possible D match to TRBD2 (5 bases). The CDR3 is made up of 15 amino acids. Germline loops: CDR1 SGHRS, CDR2 YFSETQ. V was trimmed by 5 bases and J by 8 bases, leaving 22 bases between them. Here the CDR3 DNA reads TGCGCCAGCAGTGACACCGTTCCTGGCCGGGGTACCCAGTACTTC. Its translation: CASSDTVPGRGTQYF.

The V gene is TRBV29-1, the J gene TRBJ1-2; 7 nucleotides agree with TRBD1. The germline V gene has CDR1 SQVTM and CDR2 ANQGSEA. V lost 6 bases to trimming and J lost 5 bases; unmatched junction nucleotides: 6. The CDR3 contains 12 residues. The CDR3 is CSVRRGGYGYTF. Written as DNA, the CDR3 is TGCAGCGTGCGCAGGGGGGGGTATGGCTACACCTTC.

V gene TRBV6-5 combines with J gene TRBJ2-3; TRBD1 is a possible D gene (5 bases). The CDR3 loop spans 13 amino acids. CDR1 and CDR2 (germline): MNHEY, SVGAGI. Trimming pared 6 bases from V and 2 bases from J, leaving 9 bases between. The CDR3 loop reads CASRSGITDTQYF. CDR3 DNA sequence: TGTGCCAGCAGATCAGGGATCACAGATACGCAGTATTTT.

V usage is TRBV9 and J usage is TRBJ2-7; D gene uncertain. CDR1 is SGDLS and CDR2 is YYNGEE in the germline V gene. V was cut by 4 bases and J by 6 bases, with 11 bases left in between. The CDR3 totals 12 residues. The CDR3 region has the DNA TGTGCCAGCAGCACCCCTAGGCGCGAGCAGTACTTC. Protein product: CASSTPRREQYF.

The rearrangement links TRBV19 to TRBJ1-5; tentatively, D is TRBD1 (5 bases). Germline assignment: CDR1 LNHDA and CDR2 SQIVND (reference sequence). Trimming shortened V by 6 bases and J by 3 bases, and 15 bases separated the two germline ends. There are 15 residues in the CDR3. CDR3 DNA sequence: TGTGCCAGTAGCCCTTTCTGGGGGGACAATCAGCCCCAGCATTTT. Translation: CASSPFWGDNQPQHF.

The chain recombines TRBV7-9 with TRBJ2-1; 7 bases are a match to TRBD2. The CDR3 consists of 16 residues. CDR1 and CDR2 (germline): SEHNR, FQNEAQ (reference sequence). The ends lost 5 bases at V and 3 bases at J; junction bases unmatched: 10. The DNA for the CDR3 is TGTGCCAGCAGCCCCCAGCGGGGACTTAGCTACAATGAGCAGTTCTTC. This sequence encodes CASSPQRGLSYNEQFF. Looking up the rest from reference TRBV7-9 and TRBJ2-1 gives the full variable domain: DTGVSQNPRHKITKRGQNVTFRCDPISEHNRLYWYRQTLGQGPEFLTYFQNEAQLEKSRLLSDRFSAERPKGSFSTLEIQRTEQGDSAMYLCASSPQRGLSYNEQFFGPGTRLTVL.

J is TRBJ2-1 and V is TRBV2; 14 bases are a match to TRBD2. This CDR3 spans 14 amino acids. Trimming cost V 7 bases and J 6 bases; bases outside gene matches: 2. The germline CDR1 and CDR2 sequences are SNHLY and FYNNEI. For the CDR3, the DNA is TGTGCCAGCACGGGACTAGCGGGAGTCAATGAGCAGTTCTTC. Protein product: CASTGLAGVNEQFF.

CDR3 region: CASSLAFRERSYGYTF. The CDR3 DNA follows: TGTGCCAGCAGCTTAGCTTTTAGAGAACGGAGCTATGGCTACACCTTC. The chain joins TRBV7-2 to TRBJ1-2; no reliable D call. The CDR3 is 16 amino acids. The ends were cut back, 0 bases at V and 4 bases at J, with 15 bases in the middle. CDR1 and CDR2 (germline): SGHTA, FQGNSA. The full variable domain, its missing parts supplied by reference TRBV7-2 and TRBJ1-2, is GAGVSQSPSNKVTEKGKDVELRCDPISGHTALYWYRQSLGQGLEFLIYFQGNSAPDKSGLPSDRFSAERTGGSVSTLTIQRTQQEDSAVYLCASSLAFRERSYGYTFGSGTRLTVV.

The chain carries TRBV11-2 and TRBJ1-3; D gene ambiguous. Germline V gives CDR1 SGHAT, CDR2 FQNNGV. Trimming left V 4 bases short and J 7 bases short, with 11 bases between. The CDR3 sequence is 13 residues long. CDR3 sequence reads: CASSSGLGNTIYF. CDR3 DNA: TGTGCCAGCAGCTCGGGTCTGGGGAACACCATATATTTT.

V gene TRBV3-1 (or the pseudogene TRBV3-2) combines with J gene TRBJ1-1; D not certain. The CDR3 consists of 14 residues. CDR1 LGHDT and CDR2 YNNKEL come from the germline V gene (reference sequence). The ends were cut back, 1 base at V and 3 bases at J, with 9 bases in the middle. The CDR3 sequence is CASSQGLSHTEAFF. The CDR3 coding sequence is TGTGCCAGCAGCCAAGGGTTGAGCCACACTGAAGCTTTCTTT.

The chain links TRBV6-6 to TRBJ1-2; D is uncertain. Germline V gene sequence: CDR1 MNHNY, CDR2 SVGAGI (reference sequence). With 2 bases removed from V and 4 bases from J, the gap between germline ends came to 8 bases. The CDR3 covers 13 residues. The CDR3 nucleotides are TGTGCCAGCAGTTACGGAGTGGCCTATGGCTACACCTTC. Its translation is CASSYGVAYGYTF.

This clone was found a few times. The chain is built from TRBV4-1 and TRBJ1-6; 9 bases are shared with TRBD1. V was clipped by 1 base and J by 10 bases; unmatched bases: 5. Germline values: CDR1 MGHRA, CDR2 YSYEKL. This CDR3 spans 15 amino acids. The CDR3 coding sequence is TGCGCCAGCAGCCAAGTCCCGGGACAGGGATCACCCCTCCACTTT. Its protein product is CASSQVPGQGSPLHF.

The V call is TRBV29-1, the J call TRBJ2-1; perhaps TRBD2 as D (6 bases). Germline V gene sequence: CDR1 SQVTM, CDR2 ANQGSEA. This CDR3 comprises 14 residues. V was pared by 3 bases and J by 4 bases, with 13 bases between. Written as DNA, the CDR3 is TGCAGCGTTGAGGCATTGGGACTTTACAATGAGCAGTTCTTC. Translation: CSVEALGLYNEQFF.

The chain couples TRBV6-6 to TRBJ1-1; D possibly corresponds to TRBD1 (5 bases). Trimming left V 0 bases short and J 4 bases short, with 9 bases between. CDR3 length equals 14 residues. Germline CDR1 MNHNY, CDR2 SVGAGI (reference sequence). CDR3 region: CASSYSSGITEAFF. CDR3 sequence (DNA): TGTGCCAGCAGTTACTCGTCAGGGATCACTGAAGCTTTCTTT.

The rearrangement uses TRBV3-1 (or the pseudogene TRBV3-2) and TRBJ1-6; no clear D. This CDR3 contains 15 residues. V was trimmed by 1 base and J by 3 bases, leaving 7 bases between them. CDR1 is LGHDT and CDR2 is YNNKEL in the germline V gene (reference sequence). The CDR3 region has the DNA TGTGCCAGCAGCCAAGCAGGAAACTATAATTCACCCCTCCACTTT. Translation gives CASSQAGNYNSPLHF.

The V call is TRBV6-5, the J call TRBJ1-2, with a possible D match to TRBD1 (6 bases). The CDR3 spans 15 residues. The V gene lost 5 bases and the J gene lost 0 bases, with 13 bases spanning the gap. In germline, CDR1 is MNHEY, CDR2 SVGAGI. CDR3 protein: CASSLRAGANYGYTF. CDR3 nucleotide sequence: TGTGCCAGCAGTCTTCGGGCAGGGGCTAACTATGGCTACACCTTC.

V gene TRBV7-8 combines with J gene TRBJ2-7; TRBD2 matches at 9 bases. The CDR3 has 15 residues. V lost 5 bases to trimming and J lost 2 bases; unmatched junction nucleotides: 7. CDR1 and CDR2 (germline): SGHVS, FQNEAQ. DNA for the CDR3: TGTGCCAGCAGCCGAAATAGCGGGGGAACCTACGAGCAGTACTTC. Translating gives CASSRNSGGTYEQYF.